This T cell receptor (beta chain) was recovered during a study of OX40 agonist ivuxolimab in advanced cancers. As for the study in general: A history of anti-PD-1, anti-PD-L1 or anti-CTLA-4 therapy was acceptable, and 40% had some. Findings and caveats of the study: Researchers report that CD8+ T cells had, on average, more expanded clones than CD4+.

Excluded were patients having autoimmune disease history or systemic immunosuppression. Sequencing used immunoSEQ multiplex PCR; TCRdb keeps in-frame clones, though not all of them. The table records fewer than 25,000 clones, over 80% of them present only once. As concerns this clone: Its antigen is not known. At one boundary the junction diverges from the germline segment, which might be a read error.

Per germline, CDR1 SGHRS and CDR2 YFSETQ. This CDR3 comprises 13 residues. The chain employs TRBV5-1 and TRBJ1-1; D call uncertain. This clonotype was sampled from an adult with an advanced solid tumor such as melanoma, head and neck, liver or kidney cancer. This material consisted of CD4+ or CD8+ T cells sorted from blood, taken in a trial of the OX40 agonist ivuxolimab. Here the CDR3 reads CASWEEGNSEAFF. For the CDR3, the DNA is TGCGCCAGCTGGGAAGAAGGGAACTCTGAAGCTTTCTTT.